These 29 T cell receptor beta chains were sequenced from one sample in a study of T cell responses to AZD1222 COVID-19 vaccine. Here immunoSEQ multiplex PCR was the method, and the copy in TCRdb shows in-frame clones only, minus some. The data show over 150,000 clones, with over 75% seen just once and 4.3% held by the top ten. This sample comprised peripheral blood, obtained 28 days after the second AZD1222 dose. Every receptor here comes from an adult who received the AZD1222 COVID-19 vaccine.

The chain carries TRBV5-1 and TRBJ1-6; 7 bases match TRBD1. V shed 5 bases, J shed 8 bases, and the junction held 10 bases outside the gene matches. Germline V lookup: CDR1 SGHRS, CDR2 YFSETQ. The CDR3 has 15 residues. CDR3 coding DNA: TGCGCCAGCAGTTTCGTCACAGGGGAGGATTCACCCCTCCACTTT. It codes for CASSFVTGEDSPLHF.

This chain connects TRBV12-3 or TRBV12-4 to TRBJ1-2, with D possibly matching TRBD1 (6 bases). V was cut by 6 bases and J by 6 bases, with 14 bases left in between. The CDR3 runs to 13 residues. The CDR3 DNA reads TGTGCCAGCAGCAACGACAGGACGGATGGCTACACCTTC. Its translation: CASSNDRTDGYTF.

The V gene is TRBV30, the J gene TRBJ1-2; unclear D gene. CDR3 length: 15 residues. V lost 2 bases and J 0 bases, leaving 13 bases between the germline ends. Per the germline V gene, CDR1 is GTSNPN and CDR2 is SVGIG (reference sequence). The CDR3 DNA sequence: TGTGCCTGGAGTTCAGACCTCACTGCTAACTATGGCTACACCTTC. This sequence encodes CAWSSDLTANYGYTF.

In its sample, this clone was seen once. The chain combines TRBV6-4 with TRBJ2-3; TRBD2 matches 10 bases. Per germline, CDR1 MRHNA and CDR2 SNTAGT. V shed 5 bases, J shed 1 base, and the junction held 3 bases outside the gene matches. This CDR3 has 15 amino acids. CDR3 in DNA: TGTGCCAGCAGTCCCGGGACTAGCGGCACAGATACGCAGTATTTT. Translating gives CASSPGTSGTDTQYF.

The CDR3 protein is CASSHLQPGGDSPLHF. CDR3 bases: TGTGCCAGCAGCCACCTCCAGCCAGGGGGCGATTCACCCCTCCACTTT. The chain carries TRBV3-1 (or the pseudogene TRBV3-2) and TRBJ1-6; the match to TRBD1 covers 8 bases. Trimming at V came to 3 bases and at J to 8 bases, leaving 9 bases not matched to a gene. From germline, CDR1 is LGHDT and CDR2 YNNKEL (reference sequence). The CDR3 totals 16 residues.

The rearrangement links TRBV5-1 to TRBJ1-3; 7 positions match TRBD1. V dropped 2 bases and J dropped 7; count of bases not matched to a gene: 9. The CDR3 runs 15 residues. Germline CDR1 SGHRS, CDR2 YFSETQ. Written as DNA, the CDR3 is TGCGCCAGCAGCTTCGGAGGGGGCGATCTTAACACCATATATTTT. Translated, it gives CASSFGGGDLNTIYF.

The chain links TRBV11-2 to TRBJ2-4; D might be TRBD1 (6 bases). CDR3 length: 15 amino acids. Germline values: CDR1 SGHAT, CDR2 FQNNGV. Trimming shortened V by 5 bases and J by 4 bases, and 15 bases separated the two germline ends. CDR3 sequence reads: CASSREQGLKNIQYF. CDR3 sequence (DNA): TGTGCCAGCAGCCGCGAGCAGGGGCTAAAAAACATTCAGTACTTC.

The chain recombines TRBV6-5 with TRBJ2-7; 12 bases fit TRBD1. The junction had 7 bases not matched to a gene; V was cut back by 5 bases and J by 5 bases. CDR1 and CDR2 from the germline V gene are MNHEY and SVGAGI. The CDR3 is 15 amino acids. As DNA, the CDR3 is TGTGCCAGCAGTCTAGGGACAGGGGGCGCGGACGAGCAGTACTTC. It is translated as CASSLGTGGADEQYF.

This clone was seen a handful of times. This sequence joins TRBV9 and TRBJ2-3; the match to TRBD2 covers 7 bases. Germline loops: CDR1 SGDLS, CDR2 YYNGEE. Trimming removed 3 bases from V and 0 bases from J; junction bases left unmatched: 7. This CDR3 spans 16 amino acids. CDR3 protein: CASSARGGASTDTQYF. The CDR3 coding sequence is TGTGCCAGCAGCGCCCGCGGGGGAGCTAGCACAGATACGCAGTATTTT.

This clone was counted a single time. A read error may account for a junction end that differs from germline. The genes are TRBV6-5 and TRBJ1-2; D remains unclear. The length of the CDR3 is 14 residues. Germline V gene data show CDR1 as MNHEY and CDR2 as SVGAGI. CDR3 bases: TGTGCCAGCAGCGCTGGACGGCCAACTAGCCCCCCTAGCTTC. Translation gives CASSAGRPTSPPSF.

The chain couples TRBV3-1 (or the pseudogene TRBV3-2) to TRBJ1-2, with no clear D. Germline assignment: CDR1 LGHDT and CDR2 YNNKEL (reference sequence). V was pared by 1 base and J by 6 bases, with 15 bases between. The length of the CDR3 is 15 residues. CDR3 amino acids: CASSQGHLDVDGYTF. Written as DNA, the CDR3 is TGTGCCAGCAGCCAAGGACATTTGGACGTTGATGGCTACACCTTC.

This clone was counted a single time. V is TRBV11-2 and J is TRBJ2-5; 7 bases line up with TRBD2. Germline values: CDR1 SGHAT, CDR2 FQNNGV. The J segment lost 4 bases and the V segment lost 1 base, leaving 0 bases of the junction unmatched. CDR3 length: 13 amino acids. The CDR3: CASSLGGGETQYF. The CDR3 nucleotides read TGTGCCAGCAGCTTAGGCGGGGGAGAGACCCAGTACTTC.

The CDR3, as DNA: TGTGCCAGTAGTATGGAAGCGCCGAACACTGAAGCTTTCTTT. It translates to CASSMEAPNTEAFF. The chain joins TRBV19 to TRBJ1-1; D remains ambiguous. This CDR3 contains 14 residues. Per the germline V gene, CDR1 is LNHDA and CDR2 is SQIVND (reference sequence). Trimming left V 3 bases short and J 1 base short, with 9 bases between.

The CDR3 DNA follows: TGTGCCTACACCCCCGAGACAGCCTCCTACGAGCAGTACTTC. Residues: CAYTPETASYEQYF. This rearrangement joins TRBV30 to TRBJ2-7; TRBD1 might be the D (5 bases). V was shortened by 7 bases and J by 0 bases, with 16 bases between the two germline ends. This CDR3 is 14 amino acids long. CDR1 is GTSNPN, CDR2 SVGIG, per germline (reference sequence).

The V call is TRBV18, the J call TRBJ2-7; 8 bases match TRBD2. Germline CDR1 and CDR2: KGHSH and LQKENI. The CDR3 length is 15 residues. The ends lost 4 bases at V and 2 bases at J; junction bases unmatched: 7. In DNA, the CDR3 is TGTGCCAGCTCACTGGGGGCGGGGGGCACCTACGAGCAGTACTTC. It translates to CASSLGAGGTYEQYF.

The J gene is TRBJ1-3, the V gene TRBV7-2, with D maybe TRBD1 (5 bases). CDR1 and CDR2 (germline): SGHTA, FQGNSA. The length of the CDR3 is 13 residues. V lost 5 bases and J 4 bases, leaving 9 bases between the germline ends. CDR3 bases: TGTGCCAGCAGCGGGGGGGGAGGAAACACCATATATTTT. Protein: CASSGGGGNTIYF.

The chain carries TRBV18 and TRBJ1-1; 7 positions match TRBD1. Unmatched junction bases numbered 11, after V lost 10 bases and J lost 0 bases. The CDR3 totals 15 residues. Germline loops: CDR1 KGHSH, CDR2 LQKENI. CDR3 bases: TGTGCCACCTTTCGGGACAGAGCAATGAACACTGAAGCTTTCTTT. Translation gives CATFRDRAMNTEAFF.

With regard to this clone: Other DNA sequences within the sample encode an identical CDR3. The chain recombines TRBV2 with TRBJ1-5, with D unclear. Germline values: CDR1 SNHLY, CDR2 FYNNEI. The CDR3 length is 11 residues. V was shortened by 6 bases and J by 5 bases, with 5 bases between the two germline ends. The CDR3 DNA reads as TGTGCCAGCAGCCGGGATCAGCCCCAGCATTTT. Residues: CASSRDQPQHF.

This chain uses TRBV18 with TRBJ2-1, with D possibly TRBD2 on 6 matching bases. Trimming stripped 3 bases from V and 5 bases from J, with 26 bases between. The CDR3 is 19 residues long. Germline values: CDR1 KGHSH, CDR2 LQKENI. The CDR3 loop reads CASSPGGYSNRPRDNEQFF. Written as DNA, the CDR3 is TGTGCCAGCTCACCGGGGGGATACTCAAACAGGCCTCGGGACAATGAGCAGTTCTTC.

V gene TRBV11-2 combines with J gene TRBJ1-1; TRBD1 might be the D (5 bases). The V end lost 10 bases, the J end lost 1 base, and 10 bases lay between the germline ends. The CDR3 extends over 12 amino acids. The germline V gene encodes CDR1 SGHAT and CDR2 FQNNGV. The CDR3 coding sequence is TGTGCCACCTGGGGCCCGAACACTGAAGCTTTCTTT. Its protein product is CATWGPNTEAFF.

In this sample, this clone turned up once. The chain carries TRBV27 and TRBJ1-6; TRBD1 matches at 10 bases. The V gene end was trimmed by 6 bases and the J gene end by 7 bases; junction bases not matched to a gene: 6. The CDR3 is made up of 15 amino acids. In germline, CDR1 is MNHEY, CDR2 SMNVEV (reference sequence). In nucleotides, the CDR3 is TGTGCCAGCAGAAAACCGGGACAGGGGAATTCACCCCTCCACTTT. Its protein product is CASRKPGQGNSPLHF.

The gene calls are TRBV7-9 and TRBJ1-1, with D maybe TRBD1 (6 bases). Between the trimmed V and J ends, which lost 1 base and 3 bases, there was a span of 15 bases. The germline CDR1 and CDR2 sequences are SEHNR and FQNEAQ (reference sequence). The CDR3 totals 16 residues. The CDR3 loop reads CASSLVNRDFDTEAFF. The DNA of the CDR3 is TGTGCCAGCAGCTTAGTAAACAGGGATTTTGACACTGAAGCTTTCTTT.

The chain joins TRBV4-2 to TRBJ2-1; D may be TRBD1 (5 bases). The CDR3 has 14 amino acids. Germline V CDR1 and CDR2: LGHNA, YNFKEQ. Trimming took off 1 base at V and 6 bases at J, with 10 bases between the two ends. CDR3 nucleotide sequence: TGTGCCAGCAGCCAAGTAATGCAGGGCAATGAGCAGTTCTTC. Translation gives CASSQVMQGNEQFF.

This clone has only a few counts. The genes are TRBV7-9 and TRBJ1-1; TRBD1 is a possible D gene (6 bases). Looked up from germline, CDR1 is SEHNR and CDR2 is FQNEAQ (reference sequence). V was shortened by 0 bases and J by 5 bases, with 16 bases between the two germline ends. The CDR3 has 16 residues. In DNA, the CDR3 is TGTGCCAGCAGCTTAGCGCTAGCAGGGGAGTTAACTGAAGCTTTCTTT. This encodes CASSLALAGELTEAFF.

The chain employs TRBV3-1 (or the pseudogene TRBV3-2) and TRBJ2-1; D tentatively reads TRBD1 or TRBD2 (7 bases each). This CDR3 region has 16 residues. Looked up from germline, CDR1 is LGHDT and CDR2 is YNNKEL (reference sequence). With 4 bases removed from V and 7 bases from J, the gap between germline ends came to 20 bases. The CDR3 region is CASSRVQGTTRNEQFF. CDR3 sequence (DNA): TGTGCCAGCAGCCGGGTACAGGGGACTACCAGGAATGAGCAGTTCTTC.

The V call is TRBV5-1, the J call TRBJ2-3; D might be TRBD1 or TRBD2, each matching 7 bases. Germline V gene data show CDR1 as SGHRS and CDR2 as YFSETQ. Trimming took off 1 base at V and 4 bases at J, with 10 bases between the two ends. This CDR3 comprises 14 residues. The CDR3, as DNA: TGCGCCAGCAGCTTGCCAGGGGGGGCAGATACGCAGTATTTT. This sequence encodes CASSLPGGADTQYF.

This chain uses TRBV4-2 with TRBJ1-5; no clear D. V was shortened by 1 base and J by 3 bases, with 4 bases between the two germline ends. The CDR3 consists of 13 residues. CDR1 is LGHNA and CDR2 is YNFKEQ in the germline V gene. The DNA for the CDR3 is TGTGCCAGCAGCCAAGCTCCCAATCAGCCCCAGCATTTT. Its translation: CASSQAPNQPQHF.

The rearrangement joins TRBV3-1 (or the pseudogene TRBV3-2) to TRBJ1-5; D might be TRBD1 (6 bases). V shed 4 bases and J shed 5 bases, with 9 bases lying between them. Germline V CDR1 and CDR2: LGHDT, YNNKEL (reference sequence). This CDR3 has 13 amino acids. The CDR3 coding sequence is TGTGCCAGCAGCCCGGGGGGCCATCAGCCCCAGCATTTT. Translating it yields CASSPGGHQPQHF.

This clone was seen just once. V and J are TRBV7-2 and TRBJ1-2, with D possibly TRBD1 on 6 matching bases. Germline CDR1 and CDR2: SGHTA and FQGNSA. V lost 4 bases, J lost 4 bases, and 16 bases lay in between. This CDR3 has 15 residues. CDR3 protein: CASSSNGGLGYGYTF. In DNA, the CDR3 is TGTGCCAGCAGCTCGAACGGGGGGCTCGGCTATGGCTACACCTTC. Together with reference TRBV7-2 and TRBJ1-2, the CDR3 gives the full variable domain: GAGVSQSPSNKVTEKGKDVELRCDPISGHTALYWYRQSLGQGLEFLIYFQGNSAPDKSGLPSDRFSAERTGGSVSTLTIQRTQQEDSAVYLCASSSNGGLGYGYTFGSGTRLTVV.